One and the same sample provided the 27 T cell receptor beta chains below, sequenced in a study of chemoradiotherapy in HPV16-positive cancers. Sequencing used immunoSEQ multiplex PCR; TCRdb keeps in-frame clones, though not all of them. This table has approximately 15,000 clones, more than 60% appearing once. This specimen was taken from a patient who underwent chemoradiotherapy. The receptors were sampled from a human donor with HPV-associated anogenital cancer.

This chain connects TRBV7-6 to TRBJ2-3; D is tentatively TRBD1 or TRBD2 (6 bases each). The V gene's germline CDR1 is SGHVS and CDR2 FNYEAQ. CDR3 length equals 15 residues. Trimming pared 0 bases from V and 2 bases from J, leaving 9 bases between. This CDR3 reads CASSLAGGPTDTQYF. DNA for the CDR3: TGTGCCAGCAGCTTAGCGGGGGGCCCCACAGATACGCAGTATTTT.

V and J are TRBV6-5 and TRBJ2-7; unclear D gene. This CDR3 region has 13 residues. Germline V lookup: CDR1 MNHEY, CDR2 SVGAGI. V lost 2 bases and J lost 9, with 14 bases in between. The CDR3, as DNA: TGTGCCAGCAGTTACGCTAGGTTCGTCGGGCAGTACTTC. Translating it yields CASSYARFVGQYF.

The V call is TRBV4-3, the J call TRBJ1-4; D might be TRBD1 (5 bases). The CDR3 is 16 amino acids. Germline V gives CDR1 LGHNA, CDR2 YSLEER. V was trimmed by 0 bases and J by 10 bases, leaving 18 bases between them. This CDR3 is CASSQDLEGTVGKLFF. The CDR3 region has the DNA TGCGCCAGCAGCCAAGATCTTGAAGGGACCGTCGGAAAACTGTTTTTT.

This chain links TRBV7-2 with TRBJ1-2, with D possibly TRBD1 on 5 matching bases. The CDR3 runs to 14 residues. CDR1 and CDR2 from the germline V gene are SGHTA and FQGNSA. Trimming cost V 0 bases and J 5 bases, with 10 bases left between them. The CDR3: CASSLAGRGYGYTF. Here the CDR3 DNA reads TGTGCCAGCAGCTTAGCGGGGAGGGGTTATGGCTACACCTTC.

The rearrangement uses TRBV2 and TRBJ2-1; 9 positions agree with TRBD2. The CDR3 has 14 residues. V lost 8 bases, J lost 7 bases, and 9 bases stayed unmatched. Germline loops: CDR1 SNHLY, CDR2 FYNNEI. The DNA for the CDR3 is TGTGCCAGCGAAAGGCGGGGGGGCGAAAATGAGCAGTTCTTC. It codes for CASERRGGENEQFF.

V is TRBV7-3 and J is TRBJ1-2; a weak D match, TRBD1 (5 bases). This CDR3 comprises 13 residues. V was shortened by 4 bases and J by 7 bases, with 13 bases between the two germline ends. Germline CDR1 reads SGHTA; CDR2 reads FQGTGA. CDR3 DNA sequence: TGTGCCAGCAGCTCGGGACGGGGCGCTGGCTACACCTTC. Protein: CASSSGRGAGYTF.

The chain uses TRBV19 and TRBJ1-6, with 7 nucleotides matching TRBD1. The CDR3 is made up of 14 amino acids. The germline V gene has CDR1 LNHDA and CDR2 SQIVND (reference sequence). The junction had 8 bases not matched to a gene; V was cut back by 5 bases and J by 10 bases. The CDR3 is CASSSTGDQSPLHF. The CDR3 bases are TGTGCCAGTAGTTCTACAGGGGATCAATCACCCCTCCACTTT.

V and J are TRBV6-5 and TRBJ1-1; 8 bases agree with TRBD1. Germline V gene lookup returns CDR1 MNHEY and CDR2 SVGAGI. Unmatched junction bases numbered 10, after V lost 6 bases and J lost 4 bases. The CDR3 length is 15 residues. CDR3 region: CASSPPTGGSTEAFF. CDR3 nucleotide sequence: TGTGCCAGCAGCCCCCCCACAGGGGGGAGCACTGAAGCTTTCTTT.

V usage is TRBV7-2 and J usage is TRBJ2-3; no clear D gene. Germline V gene data show CDR1 as SGHTA and CDR2 as FQGNSA. The ends were cut back, 4 bases at V and 2 bases at J, with 22 bases in the middle. There are 18 residues in the CDR3. The CDR3 coding sequence is TGTGCCAGCAGCTCCCACACCGGGCGATACCTGGACACAGATACGCAGTATTTT. Translating it yields CASSSHTGRYLDTDTQYF.

This sequence joins TRBV19 and TRBJ1-5, with D possibly TRBD1 on 5 matching bases. Germline-derived CDR1 and CDR2 are LNHDA and SQIVND (reference sequence). V lost 7 bases to trimming and J lost 7 bases, with 11 bases between them. This CDR3 has 12 amino acids. DNA for the CDR3: TGTGCCAGTACGAGGGACGGGCAGCCCCAGCATTTT. Residues: CASTRDGQPQHF.

CDR3 protein: CASSLVRQGAYEQYF. CDR3 nucleotide sequence: TGTGCCAGCAGCTTGGTGAGACAGGGGGCCTACGAGCAGTACTTC. The V and J genes are TRBV11-3 and TRBJ2-7; TRBD1 aligns across 9 bases. Looked up from germline, CDR1 is SGHNT and CDR2 is YENEEA. The CDR3 has 15 amino acids. V trimming: 3 bases; J trimming: 2 bases; junction bases outside the gene matches: 5.

This sequence joins TRBV18 and TRBJ1-1; the D gene is possibly TRBD1 (6 bases). The CDR3 runs to 16 residues. Trimming took 0 bases from V and 1 from J, leaving 12 bases between them. CDR1 and CDR2 (germline): KGHSH, LQKENI. In DNA form, the CDR3 reads TGTGCCAGCTCACCACCGGAGGGGGGGGCGAACACTGAAGCTTTCTTT. As protein: CASSPPEGGANTEAFF.

The chain recombines TRBV7-2 with TRBJ2-7, with 7 bases identical to TRBD1. J was trimmed by 5 bases and V by 3 bases; bases with no gene match: 10. Germline V CDR1 and CDR2: SGHTA, FQGNSA. This CDR3 region has 15 residues. The CDR3 nucleotides are TGTGCCAGCAGCTTCCAAGGGACAGTCCAGAACGAGCAGTACTTC. This encodes CASSFQGTVQNEQYF.

This chain links TRBV7-2 with TRBJ2-7; D perhaps matches TRBD1 (5 bases). Germline assignment: CDR1 SGHTA and CDR2 FQGNSA. V lost 1 base to trimming and J lost 4 bases, with 11 bases between them. This CDR3 contains 14 residues. CDR3 sequence: CASSLGQGKYEQYF. CDR3 DNA sequence: TGTGCCAGCAGCTTAGGCCAGGGAAAGTACGAGCAGTACTTC. The full variable domain, rest sourced from reference TRBV7-2 and TRBJ2-7, is GAGVSQSPSNKVTEKGKDVELRCDPISGHTALYWYRQSLGQGLEFLIYFQGNSAPDKSGLPSDRFSAERTGGSVSTLTIQRTQQEDSAVYLCASSLGQGKYEQYFGPGTRLTVT.

In this sample, this clone turned up once. The DNA for the CDR3 is TGTGCCAGCAGCCCCATGGGCTACAATGAGCAGTTCTTC. Protein sequence: CASSPMGYNEQFF. J is TRBJ2-1 and V is TRBV11-1; D is uncertain. Trimming took 5 bases from V and 3 from J, leaving 8 bases between them. There are 13 residues in the CDR3. The germline gives CDR1 SGHAT, CDR2 FQDESV (reference sequence).

This clone occurred once. The rearrangement joins TRBV6-1 to TRBJ1-2, with D unresolved. V was clipped by 6 bases and J by 5 bases, with 19 bases between them. Germline values: CDR1 MNHNS, CDR2 SASEGT. This CDR3 is built from 15 residues. The DNA for the CDR3 is TGTGCCAGCAGACCCTCCGGGGAGTTAGTTTATGGCTACACCTTC. Translation: CASRPSGELVYGYTF.

CDR3 nucleotide sequence: TGTGCCGGAAGAGGAACGGGCTATGGCTACACCTTC. This gives the protein CAGRGTGYGYTF. The chain links TRBV30 to TRBJ1-2, with unresolved D. V lost 8 bases and J 4 bases, leaving 14 bases between the germline ends. The CDR3 consists of 12 residues. Per germline, CDR1 GTSNPN and CDR2 SVGIG (reference sequence). Full variable domain (missing parts from reference TRBV30 and TRBJ1-2): SQTIHQWPATLVQPVGSPLSLECTVEGTSNPNLYWYRQAAGRGLQLLFYSVGIGQISSEVPQNLSASRPQDRQFILSSKKLLLSDSGFYLCAGRGTGYGYTFGSGTRLTVV.

J is TRBJ1-2 and V is TRBV6-1; possibly TRBD1 for D (5 bases). This CDR3 is built from 14 residues. From germline, CDR1 is MNHNS and CDR2 SASEGT. Trimming took 10 bases from V and 1 from J, leaving 16 bases between them. CDR3 nucleotides: TGTGCCACCCTAGACAGTATAATTAACTATGGCTACACCTTC. Its translation is CATLDSIINYGYTF.

This chain links TRBV7-2 with TRBJ2-1; weak D call: TRBD2 (5 bases). Trimming left V 3 bases short and J 5 bases short, with 14 bases between. Per germline, CDR1 SGHTA and CDR2 FQGNSA. The CDR3 is made up of 15 amino acids. CDR3 in DNA: TGTGCCAGCAGCTTGGGCAGTCCGGGAAACAATGAGCAGTTCTTC. Amino acid sequence: CASSLGSPGNNEQFF. Filled out from reference TRBV7-2 and TRBJ2-1, the complete variable domain reads GAGVSQSPSNKVTEKGKDVELRCDPISGHTALYWYRQSLGQGLEFLIYFQGNSAPDKSGLPSDRFSAERTGGSVSTLTIQRTQQEDSAVYLCASSLGSPGNNEQFFGPGTRLTVL.

The J gene is TRBJ1-1, the V gene TRBV19, with D unresolved. The CDR3 has 10 amino acids. Trimming removed 7 bases from V and 5 bases from J, with 5 bases in between. Germline assignment: CDR1 LNHDA and CDR2 SQIVND (reference sequence). CDR3 residues: CASKATEAFF. The CDR3 DNA reads as TGTGCCAGTAAGGCAACTGAAGCTTTCTTT.

The chain uses TRBV19 and TRBJ1-5, with a weak D call TRBD1 (5 bases). V shed 8 bases and J shed 9 bases, with 14 bases lying between them. Germline V gene data show CDR1 as LNHDA and CDR2 as SQIVND (reference sequence). The CDR3 loop spans 12 amino acids. The CDR3 DNA follows: TGTGCCAGTTCGACAGTTTTGACGCCCCAGCATTTT. Translated: CASSTVLTPQHF. Filled out from reference TRBV19 and TRBJ1-5, the complete variable domain reads DGGITQSPKYLFRKEGQNVTLSCEQNLNHDAMYWYRQDPGQGLRLIYYSQIVNDFQKGDIAEGYSVSREKKESFPLTVTSAQKNPTAFYLCASSTVLTPQHFGDGTRLSIL.

The chain is built from TRBV6-5 and TRBJ2-3, with unresolved D. Trimming pared 1 base from V and 3 bases from J, leaving 8 bases between. CDR1 MNHEY and CDR2 SVGAGI come from the germline V gene. This CDR3 has 14 residues. Here the CDR3 DNA reads TGTGCCAGCAGTTACTTCGGAGCAACAGATACGCAGTATTTT. It encodes CASSYFGATDTQYF.

This clone was detected only once. V gene TRBV2 combines with J gene TRBJ2-7, with D perhaps matching TRBD1 or TRBD2 (6 bases each). This CDR3 contains 15 residues. Per the germline V gene, CDR1 is SNHLY and CDR2 is FYNNEI. V was clipped by 1 base and J by 1 base, with 11 bases between them. The CDR3 spells CASSEVGGESYEQYF. CDR3 DNA sequence: TGTGCCAGCAGTGAAGTGGGGGGCGAATCCTACGAGCAGTACTTC.

CDR3 nucleotide sequence: TGCGCCAGCAGCGTTGACCCTCCAGATACGCAGTATTTT. It yields the protein CASSVDPPDTQYF. The gene calls are TRBV5-1 and TRBJ2-3; D call uncertain. The CDR3 runs to 13 residues. CDR1 is SGHRS and CDR2 is YFSETQ in the germline V gene. V was pared by 4 bases and J by 4 bases, with 10 bases between.

The chain carries TRBV19 and TRBJ2-5; no clear D gene. The V and J ends lost 6 bases and 1 base respectively, with 6 bases between them. In germline, CDR1 is LNHDA, CDR2 SQIVND (reference sequence). The CDR3 runs 12 residues. The CDR3 DNA sequence: TGTGCCAGTAGCCGTGGCCAAGAGACCCAGTACTTC. Encoded protein: CASSRGQETQYF. The full variable domain, with the rest looked up from reference TRBV19 and TRBJ2-5, is DGGITQSPKYLFRKEGQNVTLSCEQNLNHDAMYWYRQDPGQGLRLIYYSQIVNDFQKGDIAEGYSVSREKKESFPLTVTSAQKNPTAFYLCASSRGQETQYFGPGTRLLVL.

This clone was seen only once. The rearrangement uses TRBV5-4 and TRBJ1-3; possibly TRBD1 for D (5 bases). This CDR3 comprises 16 residues. Per germline, CDR1 SGHNT and CDR2 YYREEE (reference sequence). Trimming cost V 3 bases and J 5 bases, with 18 bases left between them. The DNA for the CDR3 is TGTGCCAGCAGCTCGTCCGGGGCGGCTATGCGAAACACCATATATTTT. This sequence encodes CASSSSGAAMRNTIYF.

The chain has TRBV10-2 and TRBJ2-5; tentatively, D is TRBD1 (6 bases). The V gene's germline CDR1 is WSHSY and CDR2 SAAADI. The CDR3 sequence is 12 residues long. Trimming pared 8 bases from V and 3 bases from J, leaving 10 bases between. The CDR3 spells CASRDTEETQYF. The CDR3 coding sequence is TGCGCCAGCCGGGACACAGAAGAGACCCAGTACTTC.